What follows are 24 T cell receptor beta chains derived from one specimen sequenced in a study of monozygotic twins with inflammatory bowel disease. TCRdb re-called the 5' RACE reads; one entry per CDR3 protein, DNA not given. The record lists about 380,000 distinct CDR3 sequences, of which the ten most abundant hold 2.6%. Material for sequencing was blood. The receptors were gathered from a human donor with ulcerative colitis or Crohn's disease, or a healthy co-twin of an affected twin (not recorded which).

This CDR3 reads CASSENRKAGGPHTQYF. V usage is TRBV25-1 and J usage is TRBJ2-3; there is no DNA to check the TCRdb D call of TRBD2. The germline CDR1 and CDR2 sequences are MGHDK and SYGVNS. The CDR3 extends over 17 amino acids.

This chain's CDR3 is CASSLQDGTYGYTF. This chain uses TRBV5-1 with TRBJ1-2; TCRdb proposes TRBD1, but this gene call is untestable without DNA. Germline assignment: CDR1 SGHRS and CDR2 YFSETQ. The CDR3 has 14 amino acids.

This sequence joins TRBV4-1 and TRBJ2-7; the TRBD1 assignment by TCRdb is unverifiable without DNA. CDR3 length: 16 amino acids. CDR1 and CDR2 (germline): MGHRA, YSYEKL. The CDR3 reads CASSQDKGASPYEQYF.

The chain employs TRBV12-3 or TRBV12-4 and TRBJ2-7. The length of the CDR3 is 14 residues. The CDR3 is CASSFAGVTYEQYF.

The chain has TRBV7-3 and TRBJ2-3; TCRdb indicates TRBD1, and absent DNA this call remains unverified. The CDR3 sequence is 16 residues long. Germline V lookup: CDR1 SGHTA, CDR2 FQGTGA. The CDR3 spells CASSLVGGPSTDTQYF. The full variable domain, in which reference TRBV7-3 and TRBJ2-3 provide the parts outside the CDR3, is GAGVSQTPSNKVTEKGKYVELRCDPISGHTALYWYRQSLGQGPEFLIYFQGTGAADDSGLPNDRFFAVRPEGSVSTLKIQRTERGDSAVYLCASSLVGGPSTDTQYFGPGTRLTVL.

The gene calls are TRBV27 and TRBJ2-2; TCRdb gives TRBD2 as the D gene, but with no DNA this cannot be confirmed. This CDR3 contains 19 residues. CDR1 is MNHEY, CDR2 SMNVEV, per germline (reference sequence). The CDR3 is CASSLFGLAGGPNTGELFF.

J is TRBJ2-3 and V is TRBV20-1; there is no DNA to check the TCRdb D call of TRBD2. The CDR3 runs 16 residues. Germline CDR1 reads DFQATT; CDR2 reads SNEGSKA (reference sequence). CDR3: CSARVNGAGVADTQYF.

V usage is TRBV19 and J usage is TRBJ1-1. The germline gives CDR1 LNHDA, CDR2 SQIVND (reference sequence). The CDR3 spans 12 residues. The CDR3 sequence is CASTLGGIEAFF.

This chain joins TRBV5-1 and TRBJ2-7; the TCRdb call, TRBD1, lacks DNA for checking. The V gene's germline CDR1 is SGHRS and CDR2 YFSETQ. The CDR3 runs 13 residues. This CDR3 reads CASQGQAEYEQYF. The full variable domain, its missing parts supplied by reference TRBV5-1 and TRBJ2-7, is KAGVTQTPRYLIKTRGQQVTLSCSPISGHRSVSWYQQTPGQGLQFLFEYFSETQRNKGNFPGRFSGRQFSNSRSEMNVSTLELGDSALYLCASQGQAEYEQYFGPGTRLTVT.

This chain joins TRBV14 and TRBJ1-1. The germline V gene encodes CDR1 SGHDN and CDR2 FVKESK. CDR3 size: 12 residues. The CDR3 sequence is CASSQMNTEAFF.

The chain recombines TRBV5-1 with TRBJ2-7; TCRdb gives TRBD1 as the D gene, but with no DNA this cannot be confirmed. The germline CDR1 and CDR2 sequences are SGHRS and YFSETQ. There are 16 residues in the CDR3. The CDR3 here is CASSLGMWAGAYEQYF. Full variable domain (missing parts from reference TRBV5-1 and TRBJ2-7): KAGVTQTPRYLIKTRGQQVTLSCSPISGHRSVSWYQQTPGQGLQFLFEYFSETQRNKGNFPGRFSGRQFSNSRSEMNVSTLELGDSALYLCASSLGMWAGAYEQYFGPGTRLTVT.

CDR3 in amino acids: CASSLVGDEKETQYF. The chain carries TRBV7-2 and TRBJ2-5; TCRdb designates TRBD2, a call that cannot be tested without DNA. The CDR3 extends over 15 amino acids. The germline V gene has CDR1 SGHTA and CDR2 FQGNSA.

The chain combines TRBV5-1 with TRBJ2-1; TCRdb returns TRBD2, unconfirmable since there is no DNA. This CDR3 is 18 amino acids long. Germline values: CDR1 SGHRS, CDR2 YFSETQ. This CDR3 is CASSLLASGGTSYNEQFF.

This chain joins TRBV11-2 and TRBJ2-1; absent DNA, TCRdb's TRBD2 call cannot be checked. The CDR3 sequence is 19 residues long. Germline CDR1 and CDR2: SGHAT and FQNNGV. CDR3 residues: CASSQNRLAGSSSYNEQFF.

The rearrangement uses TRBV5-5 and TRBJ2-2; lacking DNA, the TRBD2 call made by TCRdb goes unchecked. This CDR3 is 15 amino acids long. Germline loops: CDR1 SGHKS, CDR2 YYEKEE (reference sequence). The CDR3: CASSLVPSDTGELFF.

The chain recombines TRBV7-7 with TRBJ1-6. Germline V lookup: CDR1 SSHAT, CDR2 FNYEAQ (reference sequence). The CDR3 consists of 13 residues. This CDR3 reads CASSLGLNSPLHF.

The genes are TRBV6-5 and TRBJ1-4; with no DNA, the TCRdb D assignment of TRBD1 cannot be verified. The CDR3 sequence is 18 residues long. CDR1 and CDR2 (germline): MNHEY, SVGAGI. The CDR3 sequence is CASSYKRTGVATNEKLFF.

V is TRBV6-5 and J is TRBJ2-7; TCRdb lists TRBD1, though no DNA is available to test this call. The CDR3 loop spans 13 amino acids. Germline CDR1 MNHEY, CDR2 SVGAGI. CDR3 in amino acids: CASSFPGTYEQYF.

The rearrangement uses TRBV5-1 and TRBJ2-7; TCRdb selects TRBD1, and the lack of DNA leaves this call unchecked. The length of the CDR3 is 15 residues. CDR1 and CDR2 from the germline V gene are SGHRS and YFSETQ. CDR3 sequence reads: CASSLNRDTSYEQYF.

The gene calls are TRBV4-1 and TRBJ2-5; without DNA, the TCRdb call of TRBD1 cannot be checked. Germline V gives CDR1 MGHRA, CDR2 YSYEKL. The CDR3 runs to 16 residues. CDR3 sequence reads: CASSQGGVPLIETQYF.

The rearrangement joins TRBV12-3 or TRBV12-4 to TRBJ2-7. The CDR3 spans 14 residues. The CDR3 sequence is CASSLLATTYEQYF.

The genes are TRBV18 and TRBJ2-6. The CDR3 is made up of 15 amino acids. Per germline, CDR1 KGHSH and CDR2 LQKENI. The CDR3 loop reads CASSPNGAGANVLTF.

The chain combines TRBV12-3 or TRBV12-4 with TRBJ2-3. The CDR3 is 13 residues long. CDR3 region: CASSLNEQWTQYF.

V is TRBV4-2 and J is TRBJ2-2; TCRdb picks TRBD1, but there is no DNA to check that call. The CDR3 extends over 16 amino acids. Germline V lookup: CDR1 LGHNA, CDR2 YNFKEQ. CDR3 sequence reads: CASSRVGTPDTGELFF.